Below, 25 T cell receptor beta chains from the same sample are listed, as sequenced in a study of cytotoxic CD8 clonotypes in ibrutinib-treated CLL. Method: immunoSEQ multiplex PCR; TCRdb's copy keeps in-frame clones and lacks some. The sample yields just over 200,000 clones, 75% to 85% seen once. Specimen: PBMCs, collected after 12 months of ibrutinib treatment. Source of these receptors: a human donor with chronic lymphocytic leukemia.

The sample holds one count of this clone. The chain carries TRBV10-3 and TRBJ2-7, with 9 bases lining up with TRBD1. V lost 4 bases and J lost 2; bases outside the gene matches: 15. This CDR3 contains 18 residues. CDR1 is ENHRY and CDR2 is SYGVKD in the germline V gene. This CDR3 is CAISGGQGGSSGPYEQYF. CDR3 coding DNA: TGTGCCATCAGTGGGGGACAGGGAGGTTCCAGTGGGCCCTACGAGCAGTACTTC.

The chain combines TRBV6-5 with TRBJ2-4; D is unresolved. V was clipped by 2 bases and J by 0 bases, with 8 bases between them. This CDR3 comprises 15 residues. Per germline, CDR1 MNHEY and CDR2 SVGAGI. The CDR3 bases are TGTGCCAGCAGTTACGGGGTCTCAGCCAAAAACATTCAGTACTTC. This sequence encodes CASSYGVSAKNIQYF.

The J gene is TRBJ2-1, the V gene TRBV9, with 12 bases identical to TRBD2. V shed 3 bases and J 4 bases; nucleotides not matched to a gene: 5. Germline lookup yields CDR1 SGDLS and CDR2 YYNGEE. The CDR3 consists of 16 residues. CDR3 region: CASSGPGTSGYNEQFF. For the CDR3, the DNA is TGTGCCAGCAGCGGCCCCGGGACTAGCGGGTACAATGAGCAGTTCTTC.

V gene TRBV6-1 combines with J gene TRBJ1-4; D perhaps matches TRBD1 (6 bases). V was pared by 7 bases and J by 10 bases, with 13 bases between. CDR1 and CDR2 from the germline V gene are MNHNS and SASEGT. The CDR3 covers 12 residues. CDR3 in amino acids: CASTGKGGKLFF. CDR3 nucleotides: TGTGCCAGCACCGGAAAGGGGGGAAAACTGTTTTTT.

This rearrangement joins TRBV27 to TRBJ2-7, with TRBD2 matching 11 bases. Germline values: CDR1 MNHEY, CDR2 SMNVEV (reference sequence). V was clipped by 6 bases and J by 3 bases; unmatched bases: 10. The CDR3 totals 16 residues. The CDR3 loop is CASSPGVAGGGYEQYF. CDR3 nucleotide sequence: TGTGCCAGCAGCCCAGGGGTAGCGGGAGGGGGCTACGAGCAGTACTTC.

The chain combines TRBV30 with TRBJ2-4, with a weak D call TRBD2 (7 bases). Trimming left V 4 bases short and J 9 bases short, with 19 bases between. The CDR3 extends over 14 amino acids. CDR1 is GTSNPN and CDR2 is SVGIG in the germline V gene (reference sequence). CDR3 in amino acids: CAWTRGGDGVIQYF. Written as DNA, the CDR3 is TGTGCCTGGACGAGAGGGGGGGATGGTGTCATTCAGTACTTC.

The DNA for the CDR3 is TGCGCCAGCAGCCAAGATTGGGTAGGGAAAACGAAGGGTGACACCTTC. It codes for CASSQDWVGKTKGDTF. V is TRBV4-1 and J is TRBJ1-2; D remains ambiguous. The CDR3 covers 16 residues. The V end was cut by 0 bases, the J end by 12 bases, with 23 bases between. The germline gives CDR1 MGHRA, CDR2 YSYEKL.

The genes are TRBV19 and TRBJ2-2; perhaps TRBD1 as D (6 bases). V was shortened by 6 bases and J by 5 bases, with 22 bases between the two germline ends. The CDR3 extends over 17 amino acids. CDR1 and CDR2 (germline): LNHDA, SQIVND (reference sequence). DNA for the CDR3: TGTGCCAGTAGACTAGAGGGCCTCCCAAGGGGGACCGGGGAGCTGTTTTTT. Its protein is CASRLEGLPRGTGELFF.

This rearrangement joins TRBV2 to TRBJ2-4, with D perhaps TRBD2 (7 bases). V lost 1 base and J 0 bases, leaving 10 bases between the germline ends. Germline-derived CDR1 and CDR2 are SNHLY and FYNNEI. The CDR3 runs to 16 residues. The CDR3 loop reads CASSEGGGAAKNIQYF. The DNA of the CDR3 is TGTGCCAGCAGTGAAGGGGGGGGCGCAGCCAAAAACATTCAGTACTTC.

The chain uses TRBV6-1 and TRBJ2-7; D unclear. CDR1 is MNHNS and CDR2 is SASEGT in the germline V gene. Trimming took 5 bases from V and 9 from J, leaving 17 bases between them. The CDR3 spans 13 residues. CDR3 coding DNA: TGTGCCAGCAGTCAAAACCGGTTAATAGTGCAGTACTTC. It yields the protein CASSQNRLIVQYF.

The chain links TRBV7-2 to TRBJ1-5, with D unclear. Germline V gene sequence: CDR1 SGHTA, CDR2 FQGNSA. The CDR3 extends over 15 amino acids. Between the trimmed V and J ends, which lost 5 bases and 0 bases, there was a span of 11 bases. The CDR3 nucleotides read TGTGCCAGCAGCCCGTTTCGGGTTAGCAATCAGCCCCAGCATTTT. Its translation is CASSPFRVSNQPQHF.

This clone was observed a single time. The genes are TRBV7-6 and TRBJ2-3; perhaps D is TRBD1 or TRBD2 (5 bases each). This CDR3 contains 14 residues. Per germline, CDR1 SGHVS and CDR2 FNYEAQ. With 0 bases removed from V and 3 bases from J, the gap between germline ends came to 7 bases. The CDR3, as DNA: TGTGCCAGCAGCTTAGCGGGGGAAACAGATACGCAGTATTTT. This translates into CASSLAGETDTQYF.

The chain uses TRBV12-2 and TRBJ2-4; the listed D gene, TRBD1, was not tested against the DNA. TRBV12-2 counts as a pseudogene. The CDR3 loop spans 20 amino acids. This CDR3 is CASPKSGPMNPPAAKNIQYF. CDR3 DNA: TGTGCAAGTCCCAAAAGTGGGCCTATGAACCCCCCAGCAGCCAAAAACATTCAGTACTTC.

The CDR3 loop reads CASTTSQWSDTQYF. The CDR3, as DNA: TGCGCCAGCACGACGTCCCAGTGGTCGGATACGCAGTATTTT. This chain connects TRBV23-1 to TRBJ2-3; D uncertain. TRBV23-1 carries the ORF label, with uncertain function. V lost 7 bases to trimming and J lost 6 bases, with 17 bases between them. This CDR3 is 14 amino acids long.

This chain joins TRBV5-1 and TRBJ2-5; a possible D gene is TRBD2 (6 bases). The CDR3 is 12 residues long. Looked up from germline, CDR1 is SGHRS and CDR2 is YFSETQ. Trimming took off 6 bases at V and 3 bases at J, with 9 bases between the two ends. The CDR3 sequence is CASKEGEETQYF. In nucleotides, the CDR3 is TGCGCCAGCAAGGAGGGCGAAGAGACCCAGTACTTC.

The V call is TRBV2, the J call TRBJ2-7, with D hard to call. V shed 8 bases and J shed 6 bases, with 17 bases lying between them. The germline CDR1 and CDR2 sequences are SNHLY and FYNNEI. This CDR3 has 13 amino acids. The chain's CDR3 is CASRRTPSGEQYF. Written as DNA, the CDR3 is TGTGCCAGCCGACGGACCCCCTCGGGCGAGCAGTACTTC.

The gene calls are TRBV5-1 and TRBJ2-3; 10 nucleotides match TRBD1. The length of the CDR3 is 15 residues. Losses at the gene ends were 6 bases for V and 2 bases for J; bases not matched to a gene: 6. The germline V gene has CDR1 SGHRS and CDR2 YFSETQ. The CDR3 sequence: CASIYGTGATDTQYF. CDR3 sequence (DNA): TGCGCCAGCATCTACGGGACAGGGGCCACAGATACGCAGTATTTT.

This clone was recorded only once. The chain links TRBV28 to TRBJ2-7, with 10 bases that match TRBD2. The V gene end was trimmed by 6 bases and the J gene end by 0 bases; junction bases not matched to a gene: 5. The CDR3 is made up of 15 amino acids. The germline CDR1 and CDR2 sequences are MDHEN and SYDVKM. The CDR3 sequence: CASSLTSGISYEQYF. CDR3 nucleotides: TGTGCCAGCAGCCTAACTAGCGGGATCTCCTACGAGCAGTACTTC.

This clone was detected a few times. The chain carries TRBV5-4 and TRBJ1-2, with 8 nucleotides matching TRBD1. The germline V gene has CDR1 SGHNT and CDR2 YYREEE (reference sequence). With 7 bases clipped from V and 4 bases from J, the junction kept 6 bases outside the gene matches. CDR3 length: 13 residues. The chain's CDR3 is CASGGQGLYGYTF. The CDR3 region has the DNA TGTGCCAGCGGCGGACAGGGCCTCTATGGCTACACCTTC.

This clone occurred once. The V call is TRBV7-9, the J call TRBJ2-7; the match to TRBD1 covers 10 bases. Unmatched junction bases numbered 11, after V lost 0 bases and J lost 6 bases. The germline V gene encodes CDR1 SEHNR and CDR2 FQNEAQ (reference sequence). The CDR3 length is 17 residues. The CDR3 nucleotides are TGTGCCAGCAGCTTAGCGAGCACCGGGACAGGGGTGCGCGAGCAGTACTTC. Translation: CASSLASTGTGVREQYF.

The chain couples TRBV20-1 to TRBJ2-1, with D tentatively TRBD1 (5 bases). The CDR3 spans 11 residues. Germline CDR1 DFQATT, CDR2 SNEGSKA (reference sequence). V lost 5 bases to trimming and J lost 4 bases, with 6 bases between them. The CDR3 sequence is CSADSYNEQFF. The CDR3 coding sequence is TGCAGTGCTGACAGTTACAATGAGCAGTTCTTC.

This chain joins TRBV7-9 and TRBJ2-3, with TRBD2 matching 10 bases. Per germline, CDR1 SEHNR and CDR2 FQNEAQ (reference sequence). CDR3 length: 16 residues. Trimming removed 2 bases from V and 3 bases from J; junction bases left unmatched: 5. CDR3 bases: TGTGCCAGCAGCTTATCCCTAGCGGGAGCTACAGATACGCAGTATTTT. This encodes CASSLSLAGATDTQYF. The full variable domain, with the rest looked up from reference TRBV7-9 and TRBJ2-3, is DTGVSQNPRHKITKRGQNVTFRCDPISEHNRLYWYRQTLGQGPEFLTYFQNEAQLEKSRLLSDRFSAERPKGSFSTLEIQRTEQGDSAMYLCASSLSLAGATDTQYFGPGTRLTVL.

This chain uses TRBV2 with TRBJ1-5; 8 bases agree with TRBD1. Germline-derived CDR1 and CDR2 are SNHLY and FYNNEI. V lost 6 bases to trimming and J lost 2 bases; unmatched junction nucleotides: 3. The CDR3 is made up of 14 amino acids. Here the CDR3 DNA reads TGTGCCAGCAGAGACAGGGGAGGCAATCAGCCCCAGCATTTT. Protein product: CASRDRGGNQPQHF.

CDR3 sequence (DNA): TGTGCCAGCAGCTCCTCTCCGGGGGGCGGCTACTATGGCTACACCTTC. Its protein is CASSSSPGGGYYGYTF. This chain connects TRBV11-2 to TRBJ1-2; possibly TRBD1 for D (6 bases). V was cut by 4 bases and J by 3 bases, with 18 bases left in between. From germline, CDR1 is SGHAT and CDR2 FQNNGV. The length of the CDR3 is 16 residues.

This clone has just one count. A junction end diverges from the germline sequence, so it may reflect a read error. The chain carries TRBV6-5 and TRBJ1-5; TRBD1 agrees at 9 bases. The CDR3 runs to 15 residues. Per the germline V gene, CDR1 is MNHEY and CDR2 is SVGAGI. For the CDR3, the DNA is TGTGCTAGCAGAACCGGGACAGGGTCAACGGAGCCCCAGCATTTT. Protein: CASRTGTGSTEPQHF.